These T cell receptor beta chains were read from a single sample in a study of cytomegalovirus exposure and HLA in healthy donors. Profiling relied on immunoSEQ multiplex PCR, and the TCRdb table lists in-frame clones only, not all of them. Seen here are around 130,000 clones, roughly 89% observed once, and the top ten hold over 3%. Input material: PBMCs. These TCRs come from a man aged 25 to 40 in good health and CMV-seronegative. Each CDR3 is given with its conserved first and last residue. The order of the fields is clone size, D gene, V gene, J gene, CDR3 protein, CDR3 DNA. A D gene is named only where the DNA matches it firmly. Not every row has a clone size; where given, it reads once, few, many or a size class.

>-|TRBD2|TRBV9|TRBJ2-3
CASRRTSGGPDTQYF
TGTGCCAGCAGAAGAACTAGCGGGGGACCCGATACGCAGTATTTT
>once|TRBD1|TRBV29-1|TRBJ2-5
CSVGGQGGQGTQYF
TGCAGCGTTGGAGGACAGGGGGGCCAGGGGACCCAGTACTTC
>-|-|TRBV13|TRBJ2-7
CASSLGGTAYEQYF
TGTGCCAGCAGCTTGGGGGGTACCGCCTACGAGCAGTACTTC
>once|TRBD1|TRBV18|TRBJ2-7
CASSPGQSSYEQYF
TGTGCCAGCTCACCGGGACAGAGCTCCTACGAGCAGTACTTC
>-|-|TRBV28|TRBJ2-7
CASSFGGTGREQYF
TGTGCCAGCAGTTTCGGCGGGACTGGTCGGGAGCAGTACTTC
>-|TRBD1|TRBV6-5|TRBJ2-1
CASSLGQGNEQFF
TGTGCCAGCAGTCTGGGACAGGGGAATGAGCAGTTCTTC
>-|TRBD1|TRBV7-9|TRBJ2-7
CASSWDRAYEQYF
TGTGCCAGCAGCTGGGACAGGGCCTACGAGCAGTACTTC
>-|-|TRBV4-1|TRBJ1-4
CASSQDYGRVGEKLFF
TGCGCCAGCAGCCAAGATTATGGCAGGGTAGGAGAAAAACTGTTTTTT
>-|TRBD2|TRBV5-1|TRBJ2-3
CASSFQRGDTDTQYF
TGCGCCAGCAGCTTTCAGCGGGGGGACACAGATACGCAGTATTTT
>-|TRBD1|TRBV6-5|TRBJ2-1
CASSLDRVHSEQFF
TGTGCCAGCAGTTTGGACAGGGTACACAGTGAGCAGTTCTTC
>-|-|TRBV6-1|TRBJ2-7
CASSGRTGGGSYEQYF
TGTGCCAGCAGTGGACGAACCGGGGGTGGATCCTACGAGCAGTACTTC